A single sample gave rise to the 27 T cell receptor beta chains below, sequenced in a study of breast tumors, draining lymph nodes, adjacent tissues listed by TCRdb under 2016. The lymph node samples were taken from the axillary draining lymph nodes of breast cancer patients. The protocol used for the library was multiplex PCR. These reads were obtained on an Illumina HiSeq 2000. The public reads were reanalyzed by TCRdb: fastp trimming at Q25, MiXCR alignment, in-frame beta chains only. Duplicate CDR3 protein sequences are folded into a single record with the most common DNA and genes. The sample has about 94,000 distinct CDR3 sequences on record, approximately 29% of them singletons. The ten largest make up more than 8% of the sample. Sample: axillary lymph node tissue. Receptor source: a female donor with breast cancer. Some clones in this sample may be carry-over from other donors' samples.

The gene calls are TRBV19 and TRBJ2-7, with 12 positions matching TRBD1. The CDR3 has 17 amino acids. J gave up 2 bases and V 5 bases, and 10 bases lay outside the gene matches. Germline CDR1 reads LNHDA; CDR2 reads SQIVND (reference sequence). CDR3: CASSGTGGERWAYEQYF. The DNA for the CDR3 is TGTGCCAGTAGTGGGACAGGGGGCGAACGGTGGGCCTACGAGCAGTACTTC. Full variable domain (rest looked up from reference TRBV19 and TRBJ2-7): DGGITQSPKYLFRKEGQNVTLSCEQNLNHDAMYWYRQDPGQGLRLIYYSQIVNDFQKGDIAEGYSVSREKKESFPLTVTSAQKNPTAFYLCASSGTGGERWAYEQYFGPGTRLTVT.

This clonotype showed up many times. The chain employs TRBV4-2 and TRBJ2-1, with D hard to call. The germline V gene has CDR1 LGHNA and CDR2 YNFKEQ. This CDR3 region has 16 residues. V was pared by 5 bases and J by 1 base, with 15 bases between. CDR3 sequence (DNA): TGTGCCAGCAGCGAAAGATACACGTATTCCTACAATGAGCAGTTCTTC. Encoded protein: CASSERYTYSYNEQFF.

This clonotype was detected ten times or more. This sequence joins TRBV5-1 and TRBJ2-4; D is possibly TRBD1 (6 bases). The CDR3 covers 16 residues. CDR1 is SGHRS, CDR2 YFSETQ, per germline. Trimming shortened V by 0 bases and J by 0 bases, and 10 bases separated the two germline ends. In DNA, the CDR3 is TGCGCCAGCAGCTTGGAGACAGGAACAGCCAAAAACATTCAGTACTTC. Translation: CASSLETGTAKNIQYF.

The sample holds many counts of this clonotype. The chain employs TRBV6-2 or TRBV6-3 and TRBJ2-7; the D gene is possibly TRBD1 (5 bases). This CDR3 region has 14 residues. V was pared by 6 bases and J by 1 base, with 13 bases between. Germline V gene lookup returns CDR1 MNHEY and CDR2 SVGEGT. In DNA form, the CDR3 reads TGTGCCAGCAGCTTCCGAGGACAATCCTACGAGCAGTACTTC. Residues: CASSFRGQSYEQYF.

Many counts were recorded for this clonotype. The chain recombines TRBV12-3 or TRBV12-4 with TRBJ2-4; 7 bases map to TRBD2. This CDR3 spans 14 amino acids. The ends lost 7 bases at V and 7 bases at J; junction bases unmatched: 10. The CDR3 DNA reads TGTGCCAGCAACCCCTCCGGGAGGTGGAACATTCAGTACTTC. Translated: CASNPSGRWNIQYF.

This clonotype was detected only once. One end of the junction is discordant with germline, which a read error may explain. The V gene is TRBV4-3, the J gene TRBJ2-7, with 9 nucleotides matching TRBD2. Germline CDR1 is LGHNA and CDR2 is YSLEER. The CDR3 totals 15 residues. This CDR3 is CANSQRLAGTYEQYF. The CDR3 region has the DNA TGCGCCAACAGCCAGAGGCTAGCGGGAACCTACGAGCAGTACTTC.

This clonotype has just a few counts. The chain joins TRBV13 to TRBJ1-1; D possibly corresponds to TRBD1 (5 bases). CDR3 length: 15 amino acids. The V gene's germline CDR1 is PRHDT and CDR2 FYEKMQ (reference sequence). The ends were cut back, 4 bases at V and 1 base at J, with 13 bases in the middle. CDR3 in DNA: TGTGCCAGCAGCTCATCCGGTGACAGGAACACTGAAGCTTTCTTT. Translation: CASSSSGDRNTEAFF.

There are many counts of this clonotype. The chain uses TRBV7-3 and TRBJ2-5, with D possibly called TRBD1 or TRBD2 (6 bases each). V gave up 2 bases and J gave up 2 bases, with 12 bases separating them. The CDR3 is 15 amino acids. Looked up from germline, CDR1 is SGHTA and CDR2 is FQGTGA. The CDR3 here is CASSLQGRPQETQYF. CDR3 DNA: TGTGCCAGCAGCTTACAGGGGAGGCCTCAAGAGACCCAGTACTTC.

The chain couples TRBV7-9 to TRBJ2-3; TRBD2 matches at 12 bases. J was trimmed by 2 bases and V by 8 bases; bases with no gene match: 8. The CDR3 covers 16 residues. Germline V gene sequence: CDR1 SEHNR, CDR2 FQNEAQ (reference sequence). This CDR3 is CASQVGLAGYTDTQYF. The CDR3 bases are TGTGCCAGCCAAGTCGGACTAGCGGGGTACACAGATACGCAGTATTTT.

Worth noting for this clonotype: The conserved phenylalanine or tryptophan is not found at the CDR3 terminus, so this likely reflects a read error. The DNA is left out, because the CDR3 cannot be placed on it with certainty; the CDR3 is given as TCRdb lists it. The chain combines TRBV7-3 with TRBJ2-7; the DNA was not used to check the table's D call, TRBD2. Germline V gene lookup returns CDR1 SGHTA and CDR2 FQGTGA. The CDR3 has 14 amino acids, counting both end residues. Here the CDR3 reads CASSPGEGAPTSST.

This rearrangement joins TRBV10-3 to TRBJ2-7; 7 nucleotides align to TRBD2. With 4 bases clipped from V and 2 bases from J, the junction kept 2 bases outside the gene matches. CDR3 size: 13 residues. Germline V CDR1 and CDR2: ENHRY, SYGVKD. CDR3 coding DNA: TGTGCCATCAGTGGGGCGGGAGCCTACGAGCAGTACTTC. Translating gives CAISGAGAYEQYF.

The CDR3 DNA follows: TGTGCCAGCAGAGCGGGACAGGCAGTTTCCAATGAGCAGTTCTTC. This sequence encodes CASRAGQAVSNEQFF. The genes are TRBV11-2 and TRBJ2-1, with a possible D match to TRBD1 (8 bases). CDR1 is SGHAT, CDR2 FQNNGV, per germline. Trimming stripped 6 bases from V and 6 bases from J, with 18 bases between. The CDR3 is 15 residues long. The variable domain in full, with the rest retrieved from reference TRBV11-2 and TRBJ2-1, is EAGVAQSPRYKIIEKRQSVAFWCNPISGHATLYWYQQILGQGPKLLIQFQNNGVVDDSQLPKDRFSAERLKGVDSTLKIQPAKLEDSAVYLCASRAGQAVSNEQFFGPGTRLTVL.

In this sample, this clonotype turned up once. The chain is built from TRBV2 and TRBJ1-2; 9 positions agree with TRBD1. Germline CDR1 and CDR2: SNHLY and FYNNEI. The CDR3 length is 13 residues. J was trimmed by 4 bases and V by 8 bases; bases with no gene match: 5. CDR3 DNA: TGTGCCAGCGGAGGGACAGGGCGCTATGGCTACACCTTC. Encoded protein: CASGGTGRYGYTF.

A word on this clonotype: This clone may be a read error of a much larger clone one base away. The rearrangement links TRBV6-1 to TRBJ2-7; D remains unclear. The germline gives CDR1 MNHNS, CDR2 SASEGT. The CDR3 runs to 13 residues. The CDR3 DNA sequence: TGTGCCAGCTCCCTCCGTGGTTCCTCCGAGCAGTACTTC. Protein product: CASSLRGSSEQYF.

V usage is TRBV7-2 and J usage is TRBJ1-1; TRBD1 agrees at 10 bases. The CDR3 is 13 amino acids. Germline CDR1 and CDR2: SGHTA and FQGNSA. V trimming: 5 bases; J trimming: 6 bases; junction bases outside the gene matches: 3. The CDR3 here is CASSGDRGPEAFF. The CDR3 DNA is TGTGCCAGCAGCGGGGACAGGGGCCCTGAAGCTTTCTTT.

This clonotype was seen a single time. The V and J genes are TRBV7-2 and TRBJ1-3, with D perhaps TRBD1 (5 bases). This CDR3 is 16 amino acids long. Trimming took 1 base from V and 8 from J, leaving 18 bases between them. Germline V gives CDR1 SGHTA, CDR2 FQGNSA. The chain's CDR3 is CASSLGQTDIRYTIYF. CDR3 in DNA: TGTGCCAGCAGCTTAGGGCAGACGGACATTCGCTACACCATATATTTT.

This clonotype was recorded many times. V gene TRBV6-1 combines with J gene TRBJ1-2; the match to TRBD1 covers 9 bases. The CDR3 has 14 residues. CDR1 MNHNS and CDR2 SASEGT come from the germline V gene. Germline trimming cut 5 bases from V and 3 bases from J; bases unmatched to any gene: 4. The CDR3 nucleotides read TGTGCCAGCAGTCCGGACAGGGGCGACTATGGCTACACCTTC. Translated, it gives CASSPDRGDYGYTF.

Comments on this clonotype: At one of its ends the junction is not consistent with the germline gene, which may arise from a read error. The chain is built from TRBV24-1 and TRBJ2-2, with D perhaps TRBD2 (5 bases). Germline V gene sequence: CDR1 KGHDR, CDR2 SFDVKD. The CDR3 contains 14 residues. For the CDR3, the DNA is TGTGCCACCAGTGATTTCCCAAACACCGGGGAGCTGCTCTTT. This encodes CATSDFPNTGELLF.

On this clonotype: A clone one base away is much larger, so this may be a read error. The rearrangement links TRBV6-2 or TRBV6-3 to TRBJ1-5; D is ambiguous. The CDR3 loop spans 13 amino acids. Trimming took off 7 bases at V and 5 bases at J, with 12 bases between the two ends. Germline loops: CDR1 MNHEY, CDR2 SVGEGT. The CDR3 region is CASKNSDHQPQHF. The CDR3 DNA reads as TGTGCCAGCAAAAACAGCGATCATCAGCCCCAGCATTTT.

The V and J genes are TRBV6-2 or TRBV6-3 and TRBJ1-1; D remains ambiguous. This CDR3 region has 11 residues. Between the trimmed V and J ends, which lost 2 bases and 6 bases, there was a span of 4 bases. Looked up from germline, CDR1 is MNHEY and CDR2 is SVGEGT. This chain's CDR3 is CASSYPPEAFF. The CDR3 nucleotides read TGTGCCAGCAGTTACCCGCCTGAAGCTTTCTTT.

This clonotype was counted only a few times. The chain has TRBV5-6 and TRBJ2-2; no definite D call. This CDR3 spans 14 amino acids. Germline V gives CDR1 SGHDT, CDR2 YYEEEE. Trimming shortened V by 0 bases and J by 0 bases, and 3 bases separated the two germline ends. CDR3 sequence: CASSLEANTGELFF. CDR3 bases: TGTGCCAGCAGCTTGGAGGCGAACACCGGGGAGCTGTTTTTT.

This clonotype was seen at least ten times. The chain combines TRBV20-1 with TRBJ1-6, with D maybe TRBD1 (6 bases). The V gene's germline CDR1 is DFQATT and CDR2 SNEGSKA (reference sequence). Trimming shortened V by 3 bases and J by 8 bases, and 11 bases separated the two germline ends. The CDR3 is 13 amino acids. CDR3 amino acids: CSASEQGYSPLHF. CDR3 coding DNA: TGCAGTGCTAGCGAACAGGGTTATTCACCCCTCCACTTT.

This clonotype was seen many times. Here the CDR3 DNA reads TGTGCCAGCAGCCAACAGGGTAGGAATCAGCCCCAGCATTTT. This sequence encodes CASSQQGRNQPQHF. The gene calls are TRBV3-1 and TRBJ1-5; maybe TRBD1 (5 bases). Germline V gene sequence: CDR1 LGHDT, CDR2 YNNKEL (reference sequence). The CDR3 is made up of 14 amino acids. The V end was cut by 2 bases, the J end by 4 bases, with 9 bases between.

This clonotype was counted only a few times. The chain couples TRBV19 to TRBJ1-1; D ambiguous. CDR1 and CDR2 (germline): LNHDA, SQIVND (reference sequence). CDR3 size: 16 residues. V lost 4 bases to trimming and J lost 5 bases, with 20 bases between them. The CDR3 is CASSTRADPGGTEAFF. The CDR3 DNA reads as TGTGCCAGTAGTACGCGAGCTGACCCGGGAGGGACTGAAGCTTTCTTT.

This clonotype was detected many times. The CDR3 sequence is CASSFSAPQETQYF. Written as DNA, the CDR3 is TGTGCCAGCAGTTTCTCAGCTCCTCAAGAGACCCAGTACTTC. V gene TRBV28 combines with J gene TRBJ2-5; no firm D call. V lost 3 bases to trimming and J lost 2 bases, with 10 bases between them. The CDR3 runs to 14 residues. Germline loops: CDR1 MDHEN, CDR2 SYDVKM. Filled out from reference TRBV28 and TRBJ2-5, the complete variable domain reads DVKVTQSSRYLVKRTGEKVFLECVQDMDHENMFWYRQDPGLGLRLIYFSYDVKMKEKGDIPEGYSVSREKKERFSLILESASTNQTSMYLCASSFSAPQETQYFGPGTRLLVL.

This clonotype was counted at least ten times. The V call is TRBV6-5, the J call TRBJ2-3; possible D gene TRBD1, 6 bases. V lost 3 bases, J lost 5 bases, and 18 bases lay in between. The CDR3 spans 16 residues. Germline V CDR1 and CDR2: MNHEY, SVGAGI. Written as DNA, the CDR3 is TGTGCCAGCAGTTATGGGGTCAGGGGCGGAGGAGATACGCAGTATTTT. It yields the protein CASSYGVRGGGDTQYF.

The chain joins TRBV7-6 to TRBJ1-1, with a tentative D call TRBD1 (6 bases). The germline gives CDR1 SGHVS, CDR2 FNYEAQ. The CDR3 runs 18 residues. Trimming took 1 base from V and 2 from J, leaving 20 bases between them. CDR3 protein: CASSLVPAGQELNTEAFF. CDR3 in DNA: TGTGCCAGCAGCTTAGTCCCGGCGGGACAAGAATTAAACACTGAAGCTTTCTTT. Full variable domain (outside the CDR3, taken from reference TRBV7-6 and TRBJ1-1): GAGVSQSPRYKVTKRGQDVALRCDPISGHVSLYWYRQALGQGPEFLTYFNYEAQQDKSGLPNDRFSAERPEGSISTLTIQRTEQRDSAMYRCASSLVPAGQELNTEAFFGQGTRLTVV.